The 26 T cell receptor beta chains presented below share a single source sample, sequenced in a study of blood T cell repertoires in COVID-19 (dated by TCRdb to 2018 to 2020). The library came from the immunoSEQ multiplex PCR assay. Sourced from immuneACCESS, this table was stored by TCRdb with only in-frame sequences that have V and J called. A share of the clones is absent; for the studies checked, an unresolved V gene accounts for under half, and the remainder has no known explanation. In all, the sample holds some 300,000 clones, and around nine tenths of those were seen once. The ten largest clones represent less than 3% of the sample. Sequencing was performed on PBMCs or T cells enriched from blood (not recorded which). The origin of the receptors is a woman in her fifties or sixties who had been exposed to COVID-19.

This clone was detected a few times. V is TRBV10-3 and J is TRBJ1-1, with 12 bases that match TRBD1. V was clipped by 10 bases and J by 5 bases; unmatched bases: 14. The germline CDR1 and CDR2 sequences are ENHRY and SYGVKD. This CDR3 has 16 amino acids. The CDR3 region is CATNQKPGQGATEAFF. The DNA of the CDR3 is TGTGCCACCAATCAAAAGCCGGGACAGGGGGCTACTGAAGCTTTCTTT.

The CDR3 DNA reads as TGCGCCAGCAGCTTGGAGGCCGGGGTCTCCTACGAGCAGTACTTC. The encoded protein is CASSLEAGVSYEQYF. This rearrangement joins TRBV5-1 to TRBJ2-7, with D perhaps TRBD2 (5 bases). CDR1 and CDR2 from the germline V gene are SGHRS and YFSETQ. Trimming removed 0 bases at V and 0 bases at J, with 10 bases between. This CDR3 region has 15 residues.

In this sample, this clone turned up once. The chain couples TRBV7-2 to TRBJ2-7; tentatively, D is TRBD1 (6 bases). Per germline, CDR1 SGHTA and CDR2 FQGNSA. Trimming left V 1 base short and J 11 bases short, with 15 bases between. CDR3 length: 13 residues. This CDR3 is CASSLDLGAGEYF. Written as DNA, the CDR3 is TGTGCCAGCAGCTTAGATTTAGGCGCAGGGGAGTACTTC.

CDR3 coding DNA: TGCGCCAGCAGCTTGGAAGCGGGGACAGATACGCAGTATTTT. Protein: CASSLEAGTDTQYF. The chain uses TRBV5-1 and TRBJ2-3; TRBD2 agrees at 7 bases. The CDR3 covers 14 residues. Germline values: CDR1 SGHRS, CDR2 YFSETQ. Germline trimming cut 0 bases from V and 3 bases from J; bases unmatched to any gene: 1.

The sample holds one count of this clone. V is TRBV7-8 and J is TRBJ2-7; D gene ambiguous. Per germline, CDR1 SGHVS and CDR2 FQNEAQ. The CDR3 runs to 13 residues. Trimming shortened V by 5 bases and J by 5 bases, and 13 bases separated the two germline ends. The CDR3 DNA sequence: TGTGCCAGCAGCCCCCACCTAAGCGACGAGCAGTACTTC. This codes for CASSPHLSDEQYF.

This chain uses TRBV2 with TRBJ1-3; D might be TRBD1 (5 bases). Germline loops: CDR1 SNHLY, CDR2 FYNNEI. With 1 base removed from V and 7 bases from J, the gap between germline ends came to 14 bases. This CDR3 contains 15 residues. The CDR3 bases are TGTGCCAGCAGTGAAGGCGGGGGATTTGGGAACACCATATATTTT. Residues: CASSEGGGFGNTIYF.

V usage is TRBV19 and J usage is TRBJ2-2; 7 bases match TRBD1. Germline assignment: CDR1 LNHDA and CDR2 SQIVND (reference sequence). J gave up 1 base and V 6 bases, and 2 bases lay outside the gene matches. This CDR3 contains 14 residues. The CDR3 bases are TGTGCCAGTAGACGGACAGGGAACACCGGGGAGCTGTTTTTT. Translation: CASRRTGNTGELFF.

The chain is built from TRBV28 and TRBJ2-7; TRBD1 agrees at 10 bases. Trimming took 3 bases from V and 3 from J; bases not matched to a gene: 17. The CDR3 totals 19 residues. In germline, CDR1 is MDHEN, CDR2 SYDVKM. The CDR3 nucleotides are TGTGCCAGCAGTTTCTGGACAGGGGGTGCTCGAACAACTGGCTACGAGCAGTACTTC. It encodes CASSFWTGGARTTGYEQYF.

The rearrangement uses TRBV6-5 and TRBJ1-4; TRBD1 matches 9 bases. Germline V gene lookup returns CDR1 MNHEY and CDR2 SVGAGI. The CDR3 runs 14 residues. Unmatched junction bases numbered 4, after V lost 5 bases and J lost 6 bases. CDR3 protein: CASSPRDRDEKLFF. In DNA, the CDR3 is TGTGCCAGCAGTCCAAGGGACAGGGATGAAAAACTGTTTTTT.

The CDR3 spells CASSPSQGQLNQPQHF. In DNA, the CDR3 is TGTGCCAGCAGCCCGTCACAAGGACAGCTCAATCAGCCCCAGCATTTT. The chain carries TRBV7-2 and TRBJ1-5; possible D gene TRBD1, 6 bases. The germline CDR1 and CDR2 sequences are SGHTA and FQGNSA. V was pared by 5 bases and J by 3 bases, with 17 bases between. CDR3 size: 16 residues.

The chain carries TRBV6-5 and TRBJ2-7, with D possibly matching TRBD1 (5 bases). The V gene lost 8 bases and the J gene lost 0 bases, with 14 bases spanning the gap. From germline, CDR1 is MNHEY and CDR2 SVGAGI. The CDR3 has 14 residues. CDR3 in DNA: TGTGCCAGCCAGCTGGGGCAAAACTCCTACGAGCAGTACTTC. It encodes CASQLGQNSYEQYF.

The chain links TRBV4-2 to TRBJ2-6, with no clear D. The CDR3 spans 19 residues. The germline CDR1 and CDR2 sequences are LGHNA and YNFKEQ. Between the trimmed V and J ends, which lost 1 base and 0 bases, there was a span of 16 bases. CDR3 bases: TGTGCCAGCAGCCAAGTTTCAGGTAAAATGAACTCTGGGGCCAACGTCCTGACTTTC. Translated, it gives CASSQVSGKMNSGANVLTF.

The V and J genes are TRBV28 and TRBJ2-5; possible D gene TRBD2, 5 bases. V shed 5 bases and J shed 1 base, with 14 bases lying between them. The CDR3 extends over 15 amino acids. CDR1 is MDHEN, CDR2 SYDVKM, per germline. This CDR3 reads CASSLSRGFQETQYF. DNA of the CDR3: TGTGCCAGCAGTCTCTCCCGAGGGTTCCAAGAGACCCAGTACTTC.

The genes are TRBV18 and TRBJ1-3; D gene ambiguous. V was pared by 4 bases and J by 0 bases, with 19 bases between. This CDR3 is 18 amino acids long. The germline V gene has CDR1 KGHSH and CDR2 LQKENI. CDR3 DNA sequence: TGTGCCAGCTCACTAACTTCTTCTGACGGGAGCTCTGGAAACACCATATATTTT. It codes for CASSLTSSDGSSGNTIYF.

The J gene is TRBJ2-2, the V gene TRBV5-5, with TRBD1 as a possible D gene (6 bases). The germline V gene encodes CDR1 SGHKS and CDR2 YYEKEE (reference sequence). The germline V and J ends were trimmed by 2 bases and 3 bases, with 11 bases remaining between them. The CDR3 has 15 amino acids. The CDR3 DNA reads TGTGCCAGCAGCTTTTGGACAGAAGACACCGGGGAGCTGTTTTTT. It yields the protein CASSFWTEDTGELFF.

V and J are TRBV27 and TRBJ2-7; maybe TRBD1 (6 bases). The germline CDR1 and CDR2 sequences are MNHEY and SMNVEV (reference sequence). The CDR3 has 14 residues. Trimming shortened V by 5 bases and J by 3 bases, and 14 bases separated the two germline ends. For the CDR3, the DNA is TGTGCCAGCAGTAGACCGGGACACCGCTACGAGCAGTACTTC. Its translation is CASSRPGHRYEQYF.

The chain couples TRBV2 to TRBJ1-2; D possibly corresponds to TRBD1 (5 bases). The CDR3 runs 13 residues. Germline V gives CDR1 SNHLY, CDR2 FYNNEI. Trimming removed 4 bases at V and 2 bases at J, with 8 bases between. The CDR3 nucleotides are TGTGCCAGCAGTGCGACAGACAACTATGGCTACACCTTC. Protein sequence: CASSATDNYGYTF.

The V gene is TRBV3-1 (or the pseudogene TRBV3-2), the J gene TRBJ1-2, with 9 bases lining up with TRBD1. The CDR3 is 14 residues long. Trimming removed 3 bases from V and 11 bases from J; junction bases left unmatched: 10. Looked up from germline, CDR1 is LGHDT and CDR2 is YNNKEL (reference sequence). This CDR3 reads CASSQHRDRVPYTF. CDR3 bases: TGTGCCAGCAGCCAGCACCGGGACAGGGTACCTTACACCTTC.

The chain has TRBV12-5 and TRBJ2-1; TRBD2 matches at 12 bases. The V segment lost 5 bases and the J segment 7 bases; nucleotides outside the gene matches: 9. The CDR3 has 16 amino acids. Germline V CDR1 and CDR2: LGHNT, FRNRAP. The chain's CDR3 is CASGLRLAGAYNEQFF. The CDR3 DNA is TGTGCTAGTGGTCTCCGACTAGCGGGGGCTTATAATGAGCAGTTCTTC. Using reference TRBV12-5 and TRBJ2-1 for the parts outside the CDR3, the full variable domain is DARVTQTPRHKVTEMGQEVTMRCQPILGHNTVFWYRQTMMQGLELLAYFRNRAPLDDSGMPKDRFSAEMPDATLATLKIQPSEPRDSAVYFCASGLRLAGAYNEQFFGPGTRLTVL.

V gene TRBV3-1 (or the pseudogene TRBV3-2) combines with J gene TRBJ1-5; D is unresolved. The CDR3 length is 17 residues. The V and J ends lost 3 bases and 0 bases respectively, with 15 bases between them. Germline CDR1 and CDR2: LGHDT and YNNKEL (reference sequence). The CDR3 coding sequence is TGTGCCAGCAGCCATTTTCCCGACTACTATAGCAATCAGCCCCAGCATTTT. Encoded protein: CASSHFPDYYSNQPQHF.

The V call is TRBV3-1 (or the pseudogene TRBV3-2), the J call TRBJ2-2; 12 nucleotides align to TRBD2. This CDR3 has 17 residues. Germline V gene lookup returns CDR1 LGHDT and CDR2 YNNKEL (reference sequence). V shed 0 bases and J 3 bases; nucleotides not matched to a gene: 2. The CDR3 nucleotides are TGTGCCAGCAGCCAAGATCCTAGCGGGGGGGACACCGGGGAGCTGTTTTTT. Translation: CASSQDPSGGDTGELFF.

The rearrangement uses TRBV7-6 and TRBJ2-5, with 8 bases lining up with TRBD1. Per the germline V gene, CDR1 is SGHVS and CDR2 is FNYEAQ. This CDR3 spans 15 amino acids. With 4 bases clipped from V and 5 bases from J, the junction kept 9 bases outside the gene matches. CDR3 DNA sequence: TGTGCCAGCAGCTCCGACAGGGGTTCCTGGGAGACCCAGTACTTC. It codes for CASSSDRGSWETQYF.

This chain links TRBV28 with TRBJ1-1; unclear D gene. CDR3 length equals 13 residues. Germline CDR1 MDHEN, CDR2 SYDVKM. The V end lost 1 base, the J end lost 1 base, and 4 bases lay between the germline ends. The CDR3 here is CASSLSQNTEAFF. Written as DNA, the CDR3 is TGTGCCAGCAGTTTATCACAGAACACTGAAGCTTTCTTT.

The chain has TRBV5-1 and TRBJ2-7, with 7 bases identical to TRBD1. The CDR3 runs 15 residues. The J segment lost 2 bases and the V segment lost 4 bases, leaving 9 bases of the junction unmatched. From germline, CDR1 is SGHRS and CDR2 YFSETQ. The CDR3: CASSPTGTATYEQYF. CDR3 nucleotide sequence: TGCGCCAGCAGCCCAACCGGGACAGCCACCTACGAGCAGTACTTC. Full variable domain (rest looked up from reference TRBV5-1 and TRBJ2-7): KAGVTQTPRYLIKTRGQQVTLSCSPISGHRSVSWYQQTPGQGLQFLFEYFSETQRNKGNFPGRFSGRQFSNSRSEMNVSTLELGDSALYLCASSPTGTATYEQYFGPGTRLTVT.

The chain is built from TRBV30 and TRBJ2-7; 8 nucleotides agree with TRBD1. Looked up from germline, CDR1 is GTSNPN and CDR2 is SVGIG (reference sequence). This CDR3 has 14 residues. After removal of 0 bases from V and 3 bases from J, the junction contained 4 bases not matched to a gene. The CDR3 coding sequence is TGTGCCTGGAGTGTGACAGGGGTGGTCTACGAGCAGTACTTC. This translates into CAWSVTGVVYEQYF.

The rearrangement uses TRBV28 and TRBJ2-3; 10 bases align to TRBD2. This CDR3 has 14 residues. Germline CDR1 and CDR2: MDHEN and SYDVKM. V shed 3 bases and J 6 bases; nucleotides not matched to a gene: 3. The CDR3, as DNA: TGTGCCAGCAGTTTGAGACTAGCGGGTGATACGCAGTATTTT. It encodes CASSLRLAGDTQYF.